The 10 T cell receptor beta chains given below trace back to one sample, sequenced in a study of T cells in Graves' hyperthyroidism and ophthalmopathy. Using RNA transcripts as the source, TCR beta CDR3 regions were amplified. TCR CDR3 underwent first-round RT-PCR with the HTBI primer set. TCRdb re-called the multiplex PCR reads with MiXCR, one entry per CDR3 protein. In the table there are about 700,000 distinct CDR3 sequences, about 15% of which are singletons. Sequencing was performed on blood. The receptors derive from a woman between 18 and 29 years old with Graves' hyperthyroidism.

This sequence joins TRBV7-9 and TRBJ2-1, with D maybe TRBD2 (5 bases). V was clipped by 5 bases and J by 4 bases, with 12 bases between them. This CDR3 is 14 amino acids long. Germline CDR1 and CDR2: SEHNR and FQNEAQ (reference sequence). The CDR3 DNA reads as TGTGCCAGCAGCCCTCAGGACTCATACAATGAGCAGTTCTTC. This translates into CASSPQDSYNEQFF.

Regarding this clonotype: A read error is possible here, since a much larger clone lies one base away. The CDR3 loop reads CASGHSYEQYF. The DNA of the CDR3 is TGTGCCAGCGGACACTCCTACGAGCAGTACTTC. This sequence joins TRBV11-2 and TRBJ2-7; the D gene is possibly TRBD1 (5 bases). This CDR3 region has 11 residues. Germline V gene data show CDR1 as SGHAT and CDR2 as FQNNGV. Trimming shortened V by 8 bases and J by 0 bases, and 5 bases separated the two germline ends.

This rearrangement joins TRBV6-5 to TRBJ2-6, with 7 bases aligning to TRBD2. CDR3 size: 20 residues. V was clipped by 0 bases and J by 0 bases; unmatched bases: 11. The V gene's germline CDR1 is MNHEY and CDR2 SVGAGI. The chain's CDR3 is CASSYSGWGTITSGANVLTF. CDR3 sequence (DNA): TGTGCCAGCAGTTACTCGGGTTGGGGGACTATTACCTCTGGGGCCAACGTCCTGACTTTC.

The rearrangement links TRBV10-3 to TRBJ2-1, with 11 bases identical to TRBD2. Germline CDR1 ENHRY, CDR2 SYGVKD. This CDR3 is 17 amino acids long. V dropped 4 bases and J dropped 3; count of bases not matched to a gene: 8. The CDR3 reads CAISARGGLAVYNEQFF. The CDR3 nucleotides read TGTGCCATCAGTGCAAGGGGGGGACTAGCGGTCTACAATGAGCAGTTCTTC.

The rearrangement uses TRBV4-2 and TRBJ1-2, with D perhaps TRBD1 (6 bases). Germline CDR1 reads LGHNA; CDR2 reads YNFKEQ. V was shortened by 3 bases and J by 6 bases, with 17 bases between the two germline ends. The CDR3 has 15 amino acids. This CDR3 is CASSQRTGQVDGYTF. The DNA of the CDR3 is TGTGCCAGCAGCCAGCGAACAGGGCAGGTGGATGGCTACACCTTC.

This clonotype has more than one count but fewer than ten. CDR3 nucleotides: TGTGCCAGCAGCCGGCTTCGAGATCAAGAGACCCAGTACTTC. Its translation is CASSRLRDQETQYF. The chain uses TRBV7-9 and TRBJ2-5; no reliable D call. Trimming took 5 bases from V and 2 from J, leaving 12 bases between them. The CDR3 is made up of 14 amino acids. The V gene's germline CDR1 is SEHNR and CDR2 FQNEAQ (reference sequence). Filled out from reference TRBV7-9 and TRBJ2-5, the complete variable domain reads DTGVSQNPRHKITKRGQNVTFRCDPISEHNRLYWYRQTLGQGPEFLTYFQNEAQLEKSRLLSDRFSAERPKGSFSTLEIQRTEQGDSAMYLCASSRLRDQETQYFGPGTRLLVL.

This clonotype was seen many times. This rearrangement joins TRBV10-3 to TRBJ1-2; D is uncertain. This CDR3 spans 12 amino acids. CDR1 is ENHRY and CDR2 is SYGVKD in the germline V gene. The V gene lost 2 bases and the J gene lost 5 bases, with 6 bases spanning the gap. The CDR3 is CAISETEYGYTF. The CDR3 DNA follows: TGTGCCATCAGTGAGACAGAATATGGCTACACCTTC.

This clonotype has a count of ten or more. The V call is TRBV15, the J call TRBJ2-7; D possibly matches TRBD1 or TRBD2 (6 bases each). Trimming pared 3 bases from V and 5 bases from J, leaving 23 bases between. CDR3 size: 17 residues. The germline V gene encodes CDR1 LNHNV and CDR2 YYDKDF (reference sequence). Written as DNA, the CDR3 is TGTGCCACCAGCAGGGATCGAGGGAGGACAGCGAGGGACGAGCAGTACTTC. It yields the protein CATSRDRGRTARDEQYF.

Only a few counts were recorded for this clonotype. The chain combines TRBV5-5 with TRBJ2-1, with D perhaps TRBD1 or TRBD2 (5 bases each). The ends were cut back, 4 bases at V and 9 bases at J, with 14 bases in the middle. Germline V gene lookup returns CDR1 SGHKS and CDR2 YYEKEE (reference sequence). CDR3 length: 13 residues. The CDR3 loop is CASSTLAGAEQFF. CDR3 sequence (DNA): TGTGCCAGCAGCACCCTAGCTGGGGCTGAGCAGTTCTTC.

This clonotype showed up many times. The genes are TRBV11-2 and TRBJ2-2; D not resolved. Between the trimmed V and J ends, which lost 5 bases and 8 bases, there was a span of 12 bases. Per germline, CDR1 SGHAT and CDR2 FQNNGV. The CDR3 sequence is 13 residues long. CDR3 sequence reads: CASSLGPIGELFF. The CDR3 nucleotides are TGTGCCAGCAGCCTTGGGCCTATTGGGGAGCTGTTTTTT.